The rows below give T cell receptor beta chains drawn from one sample of a study of cytomegalovirus exposure and HLA in healthy donors. Sequenced by immunoSEQ multiplex PCR; TCRdb stores in-frame clones only, minus some. The sample lists 100,000 to 120,000 clones; roughly three quarters were seen once. The sequencing input was PBMCs. Source of these receptors: a man aged 35 to 55 in good health and CMV-seronegative. The conserved cysteine and the conserved F or W are not part of the CDR3 here. Each record gives: J gene, V gene, clone size, CDR3 protein. Not every row has a clone size; where given, it reads once, few, many or a size class.

J gene: TRBJ2-3; V gene: TRBV4-1; clone size: .; CDR3 protein: ASSHTPGLLLDTQY
J gene: TRBJ2-2; V gene: TRBV7-7; clone size: .; CDR3 protein: ASSPSGANTGELF
J gene: TRBJ2-6; V gene: TRBV7-9; clone size: few; CDR3 protein: ASSPGQPLSGANVLT
J gene: TRBJ2-7; V gene: TRBV7-9; clone size: .; CDR3 protein: ASSLGRASED
J gene: TRBJ2-1; V gene: TRBV28; clone size: .; CDR3 protein: ASSNRRLGRGGRNNEQF
J gene: TRBJ2-1; V gene: TRBV7-9; clone size: .; CDR3 protein: ASRGSGNSYNEQF
J gene: TRBJ2-1; V gene: TRBV6-6; clone size: .; CDR3 protein: ASSLLTGDYNEQF
J gene: TRBJ1-1; V gene: TRBV25-1; clone size: .; CDR3 protein: ASSDPGYTEAF
J gene: TRBJ2-7; V gene: TRBV5-1; clone size: .; CDR3 protein: ASSLGGISYEQY
J gene: TRBJ1-1; V gene: TRBV20-1; clone size: .; CDR3 protein: SASRGTEAF
J gene: TRBJ2-5; V gene: TRBV5-1; clone size: .; CDR3 protein: ASSGRLAGGVSQY
J gene: TRBJ1-4; V gene: TRBV7-6; clone size: .; CDR3 protein: ASSLDPSSGEKLF
J gene: TRBJ1-1; V gene: TRBV30; clone size: .; CDR3 protein: AWSRHMNTEAF
J gene: TRBJ1-1; V gene: TRBV5-1; clone size: .; CDR3 protein: ASSSQQGSGTEAF
J gene: TRBJ1-3; V gene: TRBV4-3; clone size: .; CDR3 protein: ASSQDQGVSGNTIY
J gene: TRBJ2-3; V gene: TRBV7-8; clone size: .; CDR3 protein: ASSLSTDTQY
J gene: TRBJ1-4; V gene: TRBV7-9; clone size: .; CDR3 protein: SSRTGENEKLF
J gene: TRBJ2-2; V gene: TRBV19; clone size: .; CDR3 protein: ASSIGRQGAGTGELF
J gene: TRBJ1-5; V gene: TRBV30; clone size: .; CDR3 protein: AWSEQGVSNQPQH
J gene: TRBJ1-5; V gene: TRBV5-1; clone size: .; CDR3 protein: ASAEVSNQPQH
J gene: TRBJ2-7; V gene: TRBV5-5; clone size: .; CDR3 protein: ASSPLLSSYEQY
J gene: TRBJ1-5; V gene: TRBV28; clone size: .; CDR3 protein: ASSSRLNQPQH
J gene: TRBJ2-5; V gene: TRBV5-6; clone size: many; CDR3 protein: ASSLEGAWQETQY
J gene: TRBJ1-6; V gene: TRBV11-3; clone size: .; CDR3 protein: ASSSSRGHNSPLH
J gene: TRBJ2-7; V gene: TRBV7-9; clone size: .; CDR3 protein: ASSTTSGRAYEQY
J gene: TRBJ2-7; V gene: TRBV19; clone size: .; CDR3 protein: ASNGGPGEQY
J gene: TRBJ2-1; V gene: TRBV5-1; clone size: .; CDR3 protein: ASSSGTGGNEQF
J gene: .; V gene: TRBV11-2; clone size: .; CDR3 protein: ASSATGFYEQY
J gene: TRBJ2-7; V gene: TRBV15; clone size: .; CDR3 protein: ATSRELNNYEQY
J gene: TRBJ2-5; V gene: TRBV29-1; clone size: .; CDR3 protein: SASRTEGETQY
J gene: TRBJ1-6; V gene: TRBV5-4; clone size: .; CDR3 protein: ASSLAGTGASPLH
J gene: TRBJ2-4; V gene: TRBV5-1; clone size: .; CDR3 protein: ASSVRQGENIQY
J gene: TRBJ1-2; V gene: TRBV30; clone size: .; CDR3 protein: AWSVFPRGYT
J gene: TRBJ2-1; V gene: TRBV6-5; clone size: .; CDR3 protein: ASSSPLRSYNEQF
J gene: TRBJ1-2; V gene: TRBV7-3; clone size: .; CDR3 protein: ASSRTGGYGYT
J gene: TRBJ2-7; V gene: TRBV7-2; clone size: .; CDR3 protein: ASSRTSGSYRDYEQY
J gene: TRBJ1-1; V gene: TRBV5-6; clone size: .; CDR3 protein: ASSLRYYLGSNLEAF
J gene: TRBJ1-1; V gene: TRBV28; clone size: .; CDR3 protein: ASSLTTGLGTEAF
J gene: TRBJ2-7; V gene: TRBV4-3; clone size: .; CDR3 protein: ASSQSPGTGGYEQY
J gene: TRBJ1-3; V gene: TRBV5-4; clone size: .; CDR3 protein: ASSLGTAFSGNTIY
J gene: TRBJ1-1; V gene: TRBV11-2; clone size: .; CDR3 protein: ASRPTGFTEAF
J gene: TRBJ2-6; V gene: TRBV30; clone size: .; CDR3 protein: AWDNSGANVLT
J gene: TRBJ2-7; V gene: TRBV7-2; clone size: .; CDR3 protein: ASSSLVGEQY
J gene: TRBJ2-5; V gene: TRBV9; clone size: .; CDR3 protein: ASSPDRVETQY
J gene: TRBJ1-2; V gene: TRBV30; clone size: .; CDR3 protein: AWSVGGGYT
J gene: TRBJ2-1; V gene: TRBV7-8; clone size: .; CDR3 protein: ASSSLAGGPEQF
J gene: TRBJ1-1; V gene: TRBV9; clone size: .; CDR3 protein: ASSVQDSTEAF
J gene: TRBJ1-5; V gene: TRBV7-9; clone size: .; CDR3 protein: ASSHGTGGRNQPQH
J gene: TRBJ1-5; V gene: TRBV29-1; clone size: .; CDR3 protein: SVGSGNQPQH
J gene: TRBJ1-3; V gene: TRBV18; clone size: .; CDR3 protein: AGHNPDSASGNTIY
J gene: TRBJ1-5; V gene: TRBV4-1; clone size: .; CDR3 protein: ASSQGTGDNQPQH
J gene: TRBJ1-2; V gene: TRBV29-1; clone size: .; CDR3 protein: SVDFGTGNYGYT
J gene: TRBJ2-7; V gene: TRBV7-9; clone size: .; CDR3 protein: AGETGNDEQY
J gene: TRBJ2-1; V gene: TRBV19; clone size: .; CDR3 protein: ASLGGDFFNEQF